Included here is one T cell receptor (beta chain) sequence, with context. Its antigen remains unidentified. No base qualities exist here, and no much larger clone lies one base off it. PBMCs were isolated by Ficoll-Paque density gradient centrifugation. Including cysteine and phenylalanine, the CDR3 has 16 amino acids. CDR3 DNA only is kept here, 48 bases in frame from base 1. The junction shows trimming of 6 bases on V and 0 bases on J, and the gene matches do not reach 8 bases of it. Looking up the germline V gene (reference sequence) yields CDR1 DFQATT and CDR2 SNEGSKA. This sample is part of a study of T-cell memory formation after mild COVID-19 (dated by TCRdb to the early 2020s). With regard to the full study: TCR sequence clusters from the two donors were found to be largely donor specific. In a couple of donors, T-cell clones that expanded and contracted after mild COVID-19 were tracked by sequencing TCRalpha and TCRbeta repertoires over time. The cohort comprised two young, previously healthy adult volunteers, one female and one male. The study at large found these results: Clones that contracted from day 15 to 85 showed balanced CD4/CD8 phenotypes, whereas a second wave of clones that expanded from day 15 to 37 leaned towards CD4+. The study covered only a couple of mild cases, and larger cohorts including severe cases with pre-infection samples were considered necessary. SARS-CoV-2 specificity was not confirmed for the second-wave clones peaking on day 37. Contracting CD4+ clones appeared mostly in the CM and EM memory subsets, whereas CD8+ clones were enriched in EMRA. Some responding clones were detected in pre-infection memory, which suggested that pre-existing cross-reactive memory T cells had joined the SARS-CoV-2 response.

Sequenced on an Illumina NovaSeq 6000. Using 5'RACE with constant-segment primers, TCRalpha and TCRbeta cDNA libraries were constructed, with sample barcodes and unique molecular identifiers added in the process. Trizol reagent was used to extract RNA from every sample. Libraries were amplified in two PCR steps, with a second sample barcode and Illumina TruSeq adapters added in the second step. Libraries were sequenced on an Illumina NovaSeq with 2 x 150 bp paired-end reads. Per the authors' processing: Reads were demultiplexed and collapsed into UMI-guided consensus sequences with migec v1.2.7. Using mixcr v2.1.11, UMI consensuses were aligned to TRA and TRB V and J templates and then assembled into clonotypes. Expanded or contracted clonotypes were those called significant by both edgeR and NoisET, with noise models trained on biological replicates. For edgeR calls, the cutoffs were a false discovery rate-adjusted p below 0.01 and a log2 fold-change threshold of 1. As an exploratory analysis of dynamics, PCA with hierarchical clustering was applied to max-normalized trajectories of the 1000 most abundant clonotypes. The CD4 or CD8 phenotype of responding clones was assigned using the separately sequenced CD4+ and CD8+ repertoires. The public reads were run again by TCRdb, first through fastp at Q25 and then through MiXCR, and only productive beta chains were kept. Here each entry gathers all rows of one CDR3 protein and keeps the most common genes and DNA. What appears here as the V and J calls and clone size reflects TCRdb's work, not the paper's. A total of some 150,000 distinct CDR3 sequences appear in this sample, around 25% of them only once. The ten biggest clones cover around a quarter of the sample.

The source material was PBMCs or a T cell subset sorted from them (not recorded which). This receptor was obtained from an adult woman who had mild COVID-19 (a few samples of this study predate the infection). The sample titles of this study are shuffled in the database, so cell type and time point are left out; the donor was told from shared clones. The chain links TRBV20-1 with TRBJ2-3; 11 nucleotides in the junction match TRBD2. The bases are TGCAGTGCCGACCTACTAGCGGGGGATAGCACAGATACGCAGTATTTT. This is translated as CSADLLAGDSTDTQYF.